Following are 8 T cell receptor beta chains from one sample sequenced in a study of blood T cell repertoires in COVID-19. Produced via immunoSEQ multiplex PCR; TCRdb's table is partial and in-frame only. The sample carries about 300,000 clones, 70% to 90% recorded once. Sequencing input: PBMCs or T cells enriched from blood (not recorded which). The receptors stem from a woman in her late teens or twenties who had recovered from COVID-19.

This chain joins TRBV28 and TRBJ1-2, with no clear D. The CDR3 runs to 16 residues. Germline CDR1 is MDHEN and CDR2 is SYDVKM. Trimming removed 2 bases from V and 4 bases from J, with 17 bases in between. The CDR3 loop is CASSLVPPERFYGYTF. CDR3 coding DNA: TGTGCCAGCAGTTTAGTCCCCCCAGAACGTTTCTATGGCTACACCTTC.

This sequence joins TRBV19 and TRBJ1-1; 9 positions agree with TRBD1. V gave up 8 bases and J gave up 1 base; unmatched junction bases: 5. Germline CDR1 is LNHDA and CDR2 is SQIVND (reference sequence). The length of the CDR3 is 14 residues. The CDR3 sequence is CASRWGQGNTEAFF. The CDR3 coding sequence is TGTGCCAGTCGTTGGGGACAGGGGAACACTGAAGCTTTCTTT.

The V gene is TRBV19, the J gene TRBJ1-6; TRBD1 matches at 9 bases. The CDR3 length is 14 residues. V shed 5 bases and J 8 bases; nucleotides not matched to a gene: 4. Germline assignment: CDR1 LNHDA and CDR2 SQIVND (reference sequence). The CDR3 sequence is CASSLQGADSPLHF. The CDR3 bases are TGTGCCAGTAGTTTACAGGGGGCGGATTCACCCCTCCACTTT.

CDR3 loop: CASSLAGANEKLFF. Here the CDR3 DNA reads TGCGCCAGCAGCTTGGCAGGCGCTAATGAAAAACTGTTTTTT. V gene TRBV5-1 combines with J gene TRBJ1-4; no firm D call. Germline CDR1 SGHRS, CDR2 YFSETQ. Trimming left V 0 bases short and J 3 bases short, with 6 bases between. CDR3 size: 14 residues.

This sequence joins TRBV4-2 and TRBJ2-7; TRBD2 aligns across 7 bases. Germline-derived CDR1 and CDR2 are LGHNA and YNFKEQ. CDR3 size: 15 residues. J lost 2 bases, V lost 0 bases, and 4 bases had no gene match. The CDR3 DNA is TGTGCCAGCAGCCAAGACCCTCTAGCGGCCTACGAGCAGTACTTC. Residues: CASSQDPLAAYEQYF.

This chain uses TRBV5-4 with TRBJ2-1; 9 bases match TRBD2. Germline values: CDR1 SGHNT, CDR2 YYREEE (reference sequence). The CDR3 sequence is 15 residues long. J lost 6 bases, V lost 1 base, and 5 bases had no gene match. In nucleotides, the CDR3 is TGTGCCAGCAGCTTGAGGGCGGGAGGGCCCAATGAGCAGTTCTTC. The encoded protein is CASSLRAGGPNEQFF.

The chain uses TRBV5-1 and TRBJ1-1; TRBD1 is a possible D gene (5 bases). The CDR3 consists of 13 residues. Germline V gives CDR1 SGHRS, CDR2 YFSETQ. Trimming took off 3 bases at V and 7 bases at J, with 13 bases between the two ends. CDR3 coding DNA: TGCGCCAGCAGCTCGACAGAGACAGTTGAAGCTTTCTTT. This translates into CASSSTETVEAFF. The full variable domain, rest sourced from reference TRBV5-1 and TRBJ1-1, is KAGVTQTPRYLIKTRGQQVTLSCSPISGHRSVSWYQQTPGQGLQFLFEYFSETQRNKGNFPGRFSGRQFSNSRSEMNVSTLELGDSALYLCASSSTETVEAFFGQGTRLTVV.

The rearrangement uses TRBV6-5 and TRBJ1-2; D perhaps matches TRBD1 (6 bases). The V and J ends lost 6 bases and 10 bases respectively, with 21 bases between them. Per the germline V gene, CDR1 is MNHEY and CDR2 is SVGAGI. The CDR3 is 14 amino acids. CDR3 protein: CASRKQGQRSDYTF. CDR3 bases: TGTGCCAGCAGGAAACAGGGCCAAAGGTCCGACTACACCTTC.